These 8 T cell receptor beta chains were sequenced from one sample in a study of T cells in Graves' hyperthyroidism and ophthalmopathy. Amplification yielded TCR beta CDR3 regions, with RNA transcripts as the source. A first-round RT-PCR of the TCR CDR3 used the HTBI primer set. TCRdb fed the multiplex PCR reads into MiXCR, producing one record per CDR3 protein. Here the sample spans some 350,000 distinct CDR3 sequences, roughly an eighth being singletons. Sequences were obtained from blood. The receptors stem from a woman aged 40 to 55 with Graves' ophthalmopathy.

The chain has TRBV5-6 and TRBJ2-1, with D maybe TRBD2 (5 bases). V was shortened by 4 bases and J by 12 bases, with 20 bases between the two germline ends. Germline V gene sequence: CDR1 SGHDT, CDR2 YYEEEE. This CDR3 has 14 residues. Here the CDR3 reads CASSGPIQARGQFF. As DNA, the CDR3 is TGTGCCAGCAGCGGCCCGATCCAGGCCCGGGGGCAGTTCTTC.

The V gene is TRBV29-1, the J gene TRBJ2-5, with 8 bases lining up with TRBD2. Unmatched junction bases numbered 8, after V lost 4 bases and J lost 1 base. CDR1 and CDR2 (germline): SQVTM, ANQGSEA. The CDR3 extends over 15 amino acids. This CDR3 reads CSVVLAGGLQETQYF. DNA of the CDR3: TGCAGCGTTGTCCTGGCGGGGGGTCTCCAAGAGACCCAGTACTTC.

This clonotype was found many times. The CDR3: CASSRVGTGAEAFF. CDR3 in DNA: TGTGCCAGCTCGCGTGTTGGGACAGGCGCTGAAGCTTTCTTT. The chain uses TRBV18 and TRBJ1-1, with 8 bases that match TRBD1. With V trimmed by 6 bases and J by 6 bases, 9 bases remained unmatched. Germline CDR1 KGHSH, CDR2 LQKENI. The CDR3 totals 14 residues.

In this sample, this clonotype turned up many times. This sequence joins TRBV20-1 and TRBJ1-1; maybe TRBD1 (5 bases). CDR3 length: 14 residues. In germline, CDR1 is DFQATT, CDR2 SNEGSKA (reference sequence). Trimming removed 3 bases at V and 2 bases at J, with 13 bases between. CDR3 DNA: TGCAGTGCTAGTCGAGGGGAAGGAAACACTGAAGCTTTCTTT. Its translation is CSASRGEGNTEAFF.

This clonotype has a single count. A read error is possible here, since a much larger clone lies one base away. The chain recombines TRBV15 with TRBJ1-5, with 8 positions matching TRBD1. The germline V gene has CDR1 LNHNV and CDR2 YYDKDF (reference sequence). CDR3 size: 20 residues. CDR3 protein: CATSGDPPGWSGGLMQPQHF. The CDR3 coding sequence is TGTGCCACCAGCGGAGATCCCCCGGGTTGGTCAGGGGGCTTAATGCAGCCCCAGCATTTT.

This clonotype was counted at least ten times. The V call is TRBV6-5, the J call TRBJ2-7; D unresolved. V gave up 1 base and J gave up 6 bases, with 10 bases separating them. CDR1 and CDR2 from the germline V gene are MNHEY and SVGAGI. This CDR3 has 13 amino acids. CDR3 residues: CASSYCLGCEQYF. In nucleotides, the CDR3 is TGTGCCAGCAGTTACTGTCTAGGATGCGAGCAGTACTTC.

Remarks on this clonotype: A much larger clone differs by one base, so this may be a read error. The chain links TRBV7-9 to TRBJ1-4; D not resolved. This CDR3 spans 14 amino acids. Germline CDR1 and CDR2: SEHNR and FQNEAQ (reference sequence). CDR3 region: CASSARTVREKPFF. The CDR3 DNA reads TGTGCCAGCAGCGCTCGGACCGTACGGGAAAAACCGTTTTTT.

With regard to this clonotype: At one end the junction does not follow the germline gene, possibly because of a read error. V usage is TRBV2 and J usage is TRBJ2-5; no definite D call. This CDR3 is 13 amino acids long. Per germline, CDR1 SNHLY and CDR2 FYNNEI. CDR3 in DNA: TGTGTCAGCAGCGAACTCGGAGAAGAGACCCAGTACTTC. Translating it yields CVSSELGEETQYF.